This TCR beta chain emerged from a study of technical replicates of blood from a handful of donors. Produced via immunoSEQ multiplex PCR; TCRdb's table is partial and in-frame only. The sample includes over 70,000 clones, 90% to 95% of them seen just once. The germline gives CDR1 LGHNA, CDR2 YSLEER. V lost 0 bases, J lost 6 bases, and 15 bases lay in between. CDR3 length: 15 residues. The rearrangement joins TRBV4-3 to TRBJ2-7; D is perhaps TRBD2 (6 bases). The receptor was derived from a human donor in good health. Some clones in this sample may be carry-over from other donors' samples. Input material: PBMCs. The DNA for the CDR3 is TGCGCCAGCAGCCAAGAGCGGGATTTGGTTTCCGAGCAGTACTTC. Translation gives CASSQERDLVSEQYF.